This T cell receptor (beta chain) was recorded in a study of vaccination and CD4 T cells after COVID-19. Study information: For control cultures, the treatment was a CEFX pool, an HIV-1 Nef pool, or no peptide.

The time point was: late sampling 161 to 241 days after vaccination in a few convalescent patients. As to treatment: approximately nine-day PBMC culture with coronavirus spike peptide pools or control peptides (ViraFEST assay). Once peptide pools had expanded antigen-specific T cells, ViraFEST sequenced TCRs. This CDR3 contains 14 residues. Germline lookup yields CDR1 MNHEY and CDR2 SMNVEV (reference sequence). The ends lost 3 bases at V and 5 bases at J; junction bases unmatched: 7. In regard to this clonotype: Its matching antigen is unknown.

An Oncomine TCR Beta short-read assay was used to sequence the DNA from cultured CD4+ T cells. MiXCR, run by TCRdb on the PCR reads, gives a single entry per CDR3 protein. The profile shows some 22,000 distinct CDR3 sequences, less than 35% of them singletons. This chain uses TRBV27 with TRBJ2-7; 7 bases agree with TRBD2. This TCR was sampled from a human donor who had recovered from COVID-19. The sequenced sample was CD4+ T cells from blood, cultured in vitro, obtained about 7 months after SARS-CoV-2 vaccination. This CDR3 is CASSFGRESDEQYF. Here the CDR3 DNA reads TGTGCCAGCAGTTTTGGGCGGGAGTCGGACGAGCAGTACTTC.